Following are 6 T cell receptor beta chains from one sample sequenced in a study of cytotoxic CD8 clonotypes in ibrutinib-treated CLL. Profiling relied on immunoSEQ multiplex PCR, and the TCRdb table lists in-frame clones only, not all of them. The sample lists approximately 70,000 clones, approximately 80% occurring once. This specimen was PBMCs, taken at disease progression, from a patient treated with ibrutinib. All receptors derive from a human donor with chronic lymphocytic leukemia.

The chain links TRBV6-6 to TRBJ2-1; no firm D call. V was cut by 2 bases and J by 5 bases, with 13 bases left in between. This CDR3 contains 15 residues. The germline gives CDR1 MNHNY, CDR2 SVGAGI (reference sequence). The CDR3 nucleotides are TGTGCCAGCAGTTACCTGGGGTGGCAGGACAATGAGCAGTTCTTC. This codes for CASSYLGWQDNEQFF.

V usage is TRBV9 and J usage is TRBJ2-3, with 9 bases fitting TRBD1. The CDR3 runs to 15 residues. CDR1 and CDR2 (germline): SGDLS, YYNGEE. Trimming cost V 4 bases and J 4 bases; bases outside gene matches: 7. The CDR3: CASSPGTGRADTQYF. Written as DNA, the CDR3 is TGTGCCAGCAGCCCCGGGACAGGGCGAGCAGATACGCAGTATTTT. Filled out from reference TRBV9 and TRBJ2-3, the complete variable domain reads DSGVTQTPKHLITATGQRVTLRCSPRSGDLSVYWYQQSLDQGLQFLIQYYNGEERAKGNILERFSAQQFPDLHSELNLSSLELGDSALYFCASSPGTGRADTQYFGPGTRLTVL.

The chain is built from TRBV5-4 and TRBJ1-1; 11 bases map to TRBD1. This CDR3 spans 14 amino acids. From germline, CDR1 is SGHNT and CDR2 YYREEE (reference sequence). The V segment lost 7 bases and the J segment 5 bases; nucleotides outside the gene matches: 7. The CDR3 sequence: CASLRRDRGTEAFF. Written as DNA, the CDR3 is TGTGCCAGCCTCCGCCGGGACAGGGGGACTGAAGCTTTCTTT.

The chain is built from TRBV5-1 and TRBJ2-1; no clear D. Per the germline V gene, CDR1 is SGHRS and CDR2 is YFSETQ. This CDR3 is built from 12 residues. Trimming left V 4 bases short and J 10 bases short, with 12 bases between. This CDR3 is CASSPNTGEQFF. The CDR3 nucleotides are TGCGCCAGCAGCCCAAACACGGGCGAGCAGTTCTTC. Based on the CDR3 plus reference TRBV5-1 and TRBJ2-1, the full variable domain is KAGVTQTPRYLIKTRGQQVTLSCSPISGHRSVSWYQQTPGQGLQFLFEYFSETQRNKGNFPGRFSGRQFSNSRSEMNVSTLELGDSALYLCASSPNTGEQFFGPGTRLTVL.

The V call is TRBV7-3, the J call TRBJ2-7, with TRBD2 matching over 12 bases. The CDR3 has 14 amino acids. In germline, CDR1 is SGHTA, CDR2 FQGTGA. Trimming removed 3 bases from V and 3 bases from J; junction bases left unmatched: 0. The chain's CDR3 is CASSLGLAGYEQYF. CDR3 nucleotides: TGTGCCAGCAGCTTGGGACTAGCGGGCTACGAGCAGTACTTC.

Comments on this clone: Relative to the germline gene, one junction end is altered; a read error may explain this. The J gene is TRBJ1-5, the V gene TRBV19; possibly TRBD1 for D (5 bases). The CDR3 runs to 16 residues. The germline gives CDR1 LNHDA, CDR2 SQIVND (reference sequence). Here the CDR3 reads CASSIGTGGSYQPQHF. The CDR3 region has the DNA TGTGCCAGTAGTATTGGGACGGGCGGTAGCTATCAGCCCCAGCATTTT.